The 13 T cell receptor beta chains reported below all come from one sample, sequenced in a study of T cells in Graves' hyperthyroidism and ophthalmopathy. Amplified TCR beta CDR3 regions came from RNA transcripts. A set of HTBI primers served as the primers for a first-round RT-PCR of the TCR CDR3. TCRdb re-called the multiplex PCR reads with MiXCR, one entry per CDR3 protein. The profile shows hundreds of thousands of distinct CDR3 sequences, roughly a sixth of them singletons. The sample comprised blood. Receptors were obtained from a woman between 18 and 29 years old with Graves' hyperthyroidism.

The rearrangement joins TRBV5-6 to TRBJ1-2; TRBD1 aligns across 10 bases. Germline V gene sequence: CDR1 SGHDT, CDR2 YYEEEE. CDR3 length equals 16 residues. With V trimmed by 2 bases and J by 4 bases, 8 bases remained unmatched. CDR3 sequence (DNA): TGTGCCAGCAGCTTAATAGGGGACAGGGGAACCTATGGCTACACCTTC. Protein sequence: CASSLIGDRGTYGYTF.

This clonotype turned up a few times. V usage is TRBV20-1 and J usage is TRBJ1-5, with 11 bases fitting TRBD1. Germline CDR1 DFQATT, CDR2 SNEGSKA (reference sequence). The V segment lost 4 bases and the J segment 9 bases; nucleotides outside the gene matches: 11. The CDR3 has 15 amino acids. The CDR3 coding sequence is TGCAGTGCTATCCCCGGGACAGGGGGTTATCGGCCCCAGCATTTT. Translating gives CSAIPGTGGYRPQHF.

This clonotype came up many times. The rearrangement links TRBV11-2 to TRBJ1-1; TRBD1 matches 10 bases. This CDR3 is 19 amino acids long. The germline CDR1 and CDR2 sequences are SGHAT and FQNNGV. Losses at the gene ends were 5 bases for V and 1 base for J; bases not matched to a gene: 16. CDR3 in amino acids: CASSARPPGQGTRNTEAFF. Written as DNA, the CDR3 is TGTGCCAGCAGCGCACGCCCCCCGGGACAGGGGACAAGGAACACTGAAGCTTTCTTT.

V is TRBV15 and J is TRBJ2-5, with D perhaps TRBD1 or TRBD2 (5 bases each). Between the trimmed V and J ends, which lost 3 bases and 4 bases, there was a span of 12 bases. The CDR3 covers 14 residues. Germline loops: CDR1 LNHNV, CDR2 YYDKDF (reference sequence). The CDR3 region has the DNA TGTGCCACCAGCAGGGTTGACAGCGGAGAGACCCAGTACTTC. It yields the protein CATSRVDSGETQYF.

This clonotype was seen at least ten times. CDR3 DNA sequence: TGTGCCAGCAGCCTCGAAGCGGGAGACGGGGATGAGCAGTTCTTC. Residues: CASSLEAGDGDEQFF. V usage is TRBV3-1 and J usage is TRBJ2-1, with 8 bases matching TRBD2. Trimming cost V 4 bases and J 8 bases; bases outside gene matches: 10. CDR1 and CDR2 (germline): LGHDT, YNNKEL (reference sequence). There are 15 residues in the CDR3.

This clonotype was picked up many times. The chain has TRBV20-1 and TRBJ1-1, with 10 bases fitting TRBD1. The CDR3 sequence is 15 residues long. The V gene's germline CDR1 is DFQATT and CDR2 SNEGSKA (reference sequence). CDR3 sequence: CRPGQGIFGNTEAFF. The CDR3 coding sequence is TGCAGACCGGGACAGGGGATTTTCGGGAACACTGAAGCTTTCTTT.

For this clonotype: One end of the junction is discordant with germline, which a read error may explain. The J gene is TRBJ2-7, the V gene TRBV6-1; TRBD1 agrees at 9 bases. Germline values: CDR1 MNHNS, CDR2 SASEGT. This CDR3 spans 14 amino acids. The CDR3 loop reads CASREGQGPYEQYF. CDR3 bases: TGTGCCAGCAGGGAAGGACAGGGGCCCTACGAGCAGTACTTC.

A few counts support this clonotype. This rearrangement joins TRBV6-1 to TRBJ1-5, with D perhaps matching TRBD1 (6 bases). The CDR3 extends over 15 amino acids. Trimming shortened V by 7 bases and J by 2 bases, and 15 bases separated the two germline ends. From germline, CDR1 is MNHNS and CDR2 SASEGT. The CDR3 bases are TGTGCCAGCACCCTGGGGGCAGGGGGCAATCAGCCCCAGCATTTT. Translating gives CASTLGAGGNQPQHF.

This clonotype showed up many times. The V gene is TRBV27, the J gene TRBJ2-2, with D perhaps matching TRBD1 or TRBD2 (5 bases each). The germline CDR1 and CDR2 sequences are MNHEY and SMNVEV (reference sequence). V was shortened by 5 bases and J by 5 bases, with 9 bases between the two germline ends. This CDR3 comprises 13 residues. The CDR3 DNA reads TGTGCCAGCAGTCTTGAGGGGACCGGGGAGCTGTTTTTT. It specifies CASSLEGTGELFF.

This chain joins TRBV11-2 and TRBJ2-7; D perhaps matches TRBD2 (5 bases). Germline V CDR1 and CDR2: SGHAT, FQNNGV. Trimming left V 4 bases short and J 9 bases short, with 10 bases between. CDR3 length: 11 amino acids. CDR3 bases: TGTGCCAGCAGCTCCATCGGGGTGCAGTACTTC. Translating it yields CASSSIGVQYF.

This sequence joins TRBV2 and TRBJ1-1; D call uncertain. The CDR3 has 13 residues. Germline V lookup: CDR1 SNHLY, CDR2 FYNNEI. Trimming pared 11 bases from V and 3 bases from J, leaving 16 bases between. CDR3 nucleotide sequence: TGTGCCGCAAAAGCGGATTTTGACACTGAAGCTTTCTTT. Residues: CAAKADFDTEAFF. The entire variable domain, with the rest obtained from reference TRBV2 and TRBJ1-1, is as follows: EPEVTQTPSHQVTQMGQEVILRCVPISNHLYFYWYRQILGQKVEFLVSFYNNEISEKSEIFDDQFSVERPDGSNFTLKIRSTKLEDSAMYFCAAKADFDTEAFFGQGTRLTVV.

The V call is TRBV9, the J call TRBJ2-5; 7 nucleotides match TRBD1. This CDR3 is 13 amino acids long. The J segment lost 9 bases and the V segment lost 4 bases, leaving 9 bases of the junction unmatched. Germline CDR1 reads SGDLS; CDR2 reads YYNGEE. This chain's CDR3 is CASSLRTGDPQYF. The CDR3 DNA is TGTGCCAGCAGCCTCAGGACAGGCGACCCCCAGTACTTC.

This clonotype occurred many times. The J gene is TRBJ2-3, the V gene TRBV6-1, with 8 bases identical to TRBD1. CDR1 is MNHNS, CDR2 SASEGT, per germline. Losses at the gene ends were 5 bases for V and 5 bases for J; bases not matched to a gene: 9. This CDR3 has 15 residues. In DNA, the CDR3 is TGTGCCAGCAGTACCCGCCGGACAGGGCGAGATACGCAGTATTTT. It translates to CASSTRRTGRDTQYF.